This TCR beta chain was found in a study of T cell responses to AZD1222 COVID-19 vaccine. General study findings and limits: Most donors were white British, females outnumbered males, and clonal diversity was possibly underestimated.

The table came from immunoSEQ multiplex PCR; TCRdb's copy has only in-frame clones and leaves some out. This table has about 93,000 clones, 80% to 90% appearing once. Of note for this clone: Its antigen is unknown.

The receptor's source is an adult who received the AZD1222 COVID-19 vaccine. The sequencing used peripheral blood, collected 28 days after the second AZD1222 dose.

CDR3 sequence: CASSQTGLDRYGYTF. The DNA for the CDR3 is TGCGCCAGCAGCCAGACGGGTCTGGACAGATATGGCTACACCTTC. The J gene is TRBJ1-2, the V gene TRBV4-3, with TRBD1 as a possible D gene (6 bases). Germline CDR1 is LGHNA and CDR2 is YSLEER. The CDR3 has 15 residues. Trimming left V 3 bases short and J 5 bases short, with 16 bases between.